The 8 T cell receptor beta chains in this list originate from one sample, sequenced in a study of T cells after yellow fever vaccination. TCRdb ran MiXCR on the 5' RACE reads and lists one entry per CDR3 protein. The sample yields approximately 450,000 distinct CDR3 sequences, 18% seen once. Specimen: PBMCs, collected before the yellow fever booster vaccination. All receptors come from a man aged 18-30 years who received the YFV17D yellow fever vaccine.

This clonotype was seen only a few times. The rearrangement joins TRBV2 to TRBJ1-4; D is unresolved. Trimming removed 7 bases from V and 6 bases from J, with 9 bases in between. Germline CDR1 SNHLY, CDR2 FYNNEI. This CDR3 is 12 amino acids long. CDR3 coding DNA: TGTGCCAGCAAAGGAGACTATGAAAAACTGTTTTTT. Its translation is CASKGDYEKLFF.

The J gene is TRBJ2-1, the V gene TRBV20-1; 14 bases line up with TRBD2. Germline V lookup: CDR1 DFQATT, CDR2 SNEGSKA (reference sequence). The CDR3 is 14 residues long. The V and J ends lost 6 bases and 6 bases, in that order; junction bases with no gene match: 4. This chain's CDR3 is CSALTSGGANEQFF. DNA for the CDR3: TGCAGTGCCCTGACTAGCGGGGGGGCCAATGAGCAGTTCTTC.

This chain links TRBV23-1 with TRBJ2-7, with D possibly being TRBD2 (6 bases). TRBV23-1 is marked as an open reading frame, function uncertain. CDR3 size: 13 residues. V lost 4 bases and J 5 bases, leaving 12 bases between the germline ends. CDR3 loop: CASSLRGSNEQYV. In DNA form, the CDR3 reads TGCGCCAGCAGTCTTCGGGGGTCCAACGAGCAGTACGTC.

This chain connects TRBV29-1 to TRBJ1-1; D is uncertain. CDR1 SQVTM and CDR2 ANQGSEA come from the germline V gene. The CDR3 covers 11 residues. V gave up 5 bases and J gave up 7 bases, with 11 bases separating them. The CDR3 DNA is TGCAGCGTTTATACCGGTAGTGAAGCTTTCTTT. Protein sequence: CSVYTGSEAFF. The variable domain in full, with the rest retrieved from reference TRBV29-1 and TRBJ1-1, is SAVISQKPSRDICQRGTSLTIQCQVDSQVTMMFWYRQQPGQSLTLIATANQGSEATYESGFVIDKFPISRPNLTFSTLTVSNMSPEDSSIYLCSVYTGSEAFFGQGTRLTVV.

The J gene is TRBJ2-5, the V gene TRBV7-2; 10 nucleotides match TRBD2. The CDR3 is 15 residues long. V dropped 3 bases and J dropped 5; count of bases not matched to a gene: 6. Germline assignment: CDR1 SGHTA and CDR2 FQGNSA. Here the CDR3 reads CASSFQRGGGETQYF. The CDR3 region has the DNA TGTGCCAGCAGCTTCCAGCGGGGGGGAGGGGAGACCCAGTACTTC.

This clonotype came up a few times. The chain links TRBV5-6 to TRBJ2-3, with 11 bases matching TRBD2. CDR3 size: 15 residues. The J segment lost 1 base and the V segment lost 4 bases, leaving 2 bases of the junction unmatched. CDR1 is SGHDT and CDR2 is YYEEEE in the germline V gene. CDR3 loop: CASSIAGGRTDTQYF. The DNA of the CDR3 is TGTGCCAGCAGCATAGCGGGGGGGCGCACAGATACGCAGTATTTT.

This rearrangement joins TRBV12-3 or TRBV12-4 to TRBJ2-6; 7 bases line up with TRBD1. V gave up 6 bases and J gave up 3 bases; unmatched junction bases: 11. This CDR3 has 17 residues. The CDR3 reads CASRLQGIPRGANVLTF. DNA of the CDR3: TGTGCCAGCAGACTACAGGGGATCCCTCGTGGGGCCAACGTCCTGACTTTC.

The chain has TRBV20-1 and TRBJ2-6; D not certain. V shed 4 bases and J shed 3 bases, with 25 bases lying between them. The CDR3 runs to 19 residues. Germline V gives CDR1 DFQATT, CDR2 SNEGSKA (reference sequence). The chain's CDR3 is CSAICLGSRWLNGANVLTF. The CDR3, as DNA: TGCAGTGCTATTTGTCTCGGCAGTCGATGGCTAAATGGGGCCAACGTCCTGACTTTC.